Listed below are T cell receptor beta chains from one sample, sequenced in a study of human T cells and chemical hapten exposure. TCRdb redid the calling of the RACE reads with MiXCR, one entry per CDR3 protein. Altogether some 340,000 distinct CDR3 sequences are present, 5.5% to 8% being singletons, with the ten largest covering around 8.4%. This specimen was whole blood, taken in connection with sensitization to the hapten diphenylcyclopropenone (DPC). The receptors derive from a woman under 30 with alopecia areata. Some clones in this sample may be carry-over from other donors' samples. Each CDR3 is given with its conserved first and last residue. Fields, in order: V gene, D gene, clone size, J gene, CDR3 protein, CDR3 DNA. The D gene is left open where the match is weak. Some rows have no size entry. The others give once, few or many, or a class for an expanded clone.

TRBV9	NA	NA	TRBJ1-6	CASSDQPSGGRGLHSPLHF	TGTGCCAGCAGTGACCAACCCTCTGGAGGCAGGGGACTCCATTCACCCCTCCACTTT
TRBV27	NA	many	TRBJ1-1	CASSLPGTLTEAFF	TGTGCCAGCAGTCTCCCCGGGACACTTACTGAAGCTTTCTTT
TRBV4-1	TRBD1	many	TRBJ1-1	CASSLDGTGGWSEAFF	TGCGCCAGCAGCCTAGACGGGACAGGGGGTTGGTCTGAAGCTTTCTTT
TRBV4-2	TRBD2	few	TRBJ2-3	CASSQEGGTWTDTQYF	TGTGCCAGCAGCCAAGAGGGGGGGACTTGGACAGATACGCAGTATTTT
TRBV3-1	NA	NA	TRBJ1-6	CASSQATDSPLHF	TGTGCCAGCAGCCAAGCAACGGATTCACCCCTCCACTTT
TRBV5-1	TRBD1	many	TRBJ2-7	CASSLRDGQGEVNEQYF	TGCGCCAGCAGCTTGCGGGACGGACAGGGGGAAGTAAACGAGCAGTACTTC
TRBV27	TRBD1	many	TRBJ2-6	CASSPGQGDSGANVLTF	TGTGCCAGCAGTCCTGGACAGGGGGACTCTGGGGCCAACGTCCTGACTTTC
TRBV4-3	TRBD2	few	TRBJ2-3	CASSQGLAGRSDTQYF	TGCGCCAGCAGCCAAGGACTAGCGGGGAGATCAGATACGCAGTATTTT
TRBV5-1	NA	many	TRBJ1-6	CASTLASEKNSPLHF	TGCGCCAGCACCCTAGCGTCAGAGAAAAATTCACCCCTCCACTTT
TRBV4-2	NA	many	TRBJ1-5	CASSREGSQPQHF	TGTGCCAGCAGCCGGGAGGGATCCCAGCCCCAGCATTTT
TRBV2	NA	NA	TRBJ1-1	CASTGEMNTEAFF	TGTGCCAGCACAGGGGAGATGAACACTGAAGCTTTCTTT